This T cell receptor beta chain came from a study of graft-versus-host responses after intestinal transplantation. This clone was picked up one time. Antigen: not known. The germline CDR1 and CDR2 sequences are MNHNY and SVGAGI (reference sequence). The CDR3 runs to 13 residues. V dropped 8 bases and J dropped 6; count of bases not matched to a gene: 8. Libraries were prepared by immunoSEQ multiplex PCR; TCRdb keeps only in-frame clonotypes and omits some of them. The sample records tens of thousands of clones, over 85% being singletons. The chain recombines TRBV6-6 with TRBJ2-3; 7 bases are shared with TRBD2. This clonotype originated in a human donor who received an intestinal transplant. Sequences were derived from unstimulated CD8+ T cells sorted from spleen or lymph node cells, sampled before intestinal transplant. The DNA of the CDR3 is TGTGCCAGCCTTGGCGGGAGCCACGATACGCAGTATTTT. It yields the protein CASLGGSHDTQYF.